This T cell receptor beta chain was captured in a study of T cells in Graves' hyperthyroidism and ophthalmopathy. The CDR3 consists of 14 residues. Germline CDR1 and CDR2: SGDLS and YYNGEE. V lost 3 bases, J lost 11 bases, and 18 bases lay in between. Stable Graves' hyperthyroidism meant no ophthalmopathy progression within 18 months. A remark on this clonotype: What it binds is not known.

Whole-study findings and limits: Ophthalmopathy was model-predicted a median approximately 6.9 months pre-onset. Blood also held most thyroid clonotypes expanded beyond 0.001.

What was amplified from RNA transcripts were TCR beta CDR3 regions. Carried out on the TCR CDR3, a first-round RT-PCR used the HTBI primer set. One entry per CDR3 protein, called by TCRdb with MiXCR from the multiplex PCR reads. This sample yields over 700,000 distinct CDR3 sequences, of which over 35% are seen a single time; approximately 8.7% belongs to the top ten. The specimen sequenced was blood. The chain links TRBV9 to TRBJ1-5; D possibly corresponds to TRBD1 (5 bases). The TCR sequence derives from a man younger than 35 with Graves' hyperthyroidism. CDR3 coding DNA: TGTGCCAGCAGCGGCCAGGATCCGGGGGAGACCCAGCATTTT. Translated, it gives CASSGQDPGETQHF.